The rows below give T cell receptor beta chains drawn from one sample of a study of OX40 agonist ivuxolimab in advanced cancers. The data were produced by immunoSEQ multiplex PCR, yet TCRdb's version contains in-frame clones alone and is incomplete. The data show nearly 80,000 clones, 84% seen once. Sequences were derived from CD4+ or CD8+ T cells sorted from blood, sampled in a trial of the OX40 agonist ivuxolimab. These receptors originate from an adult with an advanced solid tumor such as melanoma, head and neck, liver or kidney cancer. Each CDR3 is given with its conserved first and last residue. A D gene is named only where the DNA matches it firmly. The size entry is marked missing in some rows and otherwise reads once, few, many or a size class.

>TRBJ1-1|TRBV11-2|TRBD1|15|few
TGTGCCAGCAGCTCAGGGACAGGACGGAACACTGAAGCTTTCTTT
CASSSGTGRNTEAFF
>TRBJ2-5|TRBV2|TRBD2|21|-
TGTGCCAGCAGGGAGCCGGGACTAGCGGGGGGCCAACGACCCCACCGGGAGACCCAGTACTTC
CASREPGLAGGQRPHRETQYF
>TRBJ1-1|TRBV18|TRBD1|15|-
TGTGCCAGCTCACCACAAGGGGGCGAGAACACTGAAGCTTTCTTT
CASSPQGGENTEAFF
>TRBJ1-3|TRBV7-6|-|15|-
TGTGCCAGCAGCTTAGGGGGAAACCCCGGAAACACCATATATTTT
CASSLGGNPGNTIYF
>TRBJ1-1|TRBV19|-|14|-
TGTGCCAGTAGTACGAATGACAGGAACACTGAAGCTTTCTTT
CASSTNDRNTEAFF
>TRBJ2-4|TRBV28|TRBD2|18|once
TGTGCCAGCAGTTTTGACGGGACTAGCGGGACTGCCAAAAACATTCAGTACTTC
CASSFDGTSGTAKNIQYF
>TRBJ2-4|TRBV7-9|TRBD2|15|-
TGTGCCAGCAGCTGGGGGGGAGGTAATGCGGACATTCAGTACTTC
CASSWGGGNADIQYF
>TRBJ1-4|TRBV5-1|-|14|-
TGCGCCAGCAGCCGCTTAGTCCCAAATGAAAAACTGTTTTTT
CASSRLVPNEKLFF
>TRBJ2-1|TRBV7-2|-|16|-
TGTGCCAGCAGCTTAACGGTCCTGAGCTCCTACAATGAGCAGTTCTTC
CASSLTVLSSYNEQFF
>TRBJ1-3|TRBV21-1|-|15|-
TGTGCCAGCAGCAAAGCCCCTCGACAGGGCCTGACCATATATTTT
CASSKAPRQGLTIYF
>TRBJ1-4|TRBV30|TRBD1|14|-
TGTGCCTGGAGTGACGGCGACAGGGCTGAAAAACTGTTTTTT
CAWSDGDRAEKLFF
>TRBJ1-1|TRBV11-3|-|13|-
TGTGCCAGCAGCTTAACACAGAACACTGAAGCTTTCTTT
CASSLTQNTEAFF
>TRBJ1-2|TRBV27|TRBD1|12|-
TGTGCCAGCGGGGGGTCAGGGGGTGGCTACACCTTC
CASGGSGGGYTF
>TRBJ2-2|TRBV11-3|-|13|-
TGTGCCAGCAGCTTAGCGGGGACCGGGGAGCTGTTTTTT
CASSLAGTGELFF
>TRBJ2-5|TRBV7-9|TRBD2|15|-
TGTGCCAGCAGCTTGGGTAGCGGGAGTCGAGAGACCCAGTACTTC
CASSLGSGSRETQYF
>TRBJ1-4|TRBV14|-|15|-
TGTGCCAGCAGCCCGCCGGGTGCAACTAATGAAAAACTGTTTTTT
CASSPPGATNEKLFF
>TRBJ1-1|TRBV28|TRBD1|17|few
TGTGCCAGCAGTTTATACCCCCAGGGGGGACGGAACACTGAAGCTTTCTTT
CASSLYPQGGRNTEAFF
>TRBJ2-2|TRBV6-1|TRBD1|13|-
TGTGCCAGGGGGACAGGGGCGGCCGGGGAGCTGTTTTTT
CARGTGAAGELFF
>TRBJ1-3|TRBV28|-|12|-
TGTGCCAGCAGTTCGCCGGGACGTCCGGTACATTTT
CASSSPGRPVHF
>TRBJ1-2|TRBV7-2|-|13|-
TGTGCCAGCAGCCCCGGACAGTTCTATGGCTACACCTTC
CASSPGQFYGYTF
>TRBJ2-3|TRBV6-1|TRBD2|16|-
TGTGCCAGCAGTGCGAACCGACTAGCTAGCACAGATACGCAGTATTTT
CASSANRLASTDTQYF
>TRBJ1-2|TRBV9|-|14|-
TGTGCCAGCAGCGTAGATCTGACAGGCCTTGGCTACACCTTC
CASSVDLTGLGYTF
>TRBJ1-1|TRBV19|-|15|-
TGTGCCAGTATTGGTAGGGGGGATTGGTACACTGAAGCTTTCTTT
CASIGRGDWYTEAFF
>TRBJ1-2|TRBV7-3|-|15|-
TGTGCCAGCAGCTTAACGGCAGGGGAGAGCTATGGCTACACCTTC
CASSLTAGESYGYTF
>TRBJ2-3|TRBV2|-|13|-
TGTGCCAGCCACTTACTTAAACGGGATACGCAGTATTTT
CASHLLKRDTQYF
>TRBJ2-3|TRBV15|TRBD2|18|once
TGTGCCACCAGCCGAAAAAGGACCGGACTAGTTCGCACAGATACGCAGTATTTT
CATSRKRTGLVRTDTQYF
>TRBJ1-1|TRBV29-1|TRBD1|14|-
TGCAGCGTGCGGACAGGGGCTCTGAACACTGAAGCTTTCTTT
CSVRTGALNTEAFF
>TRBJ1-1|TRBV15|-|13|-
TGTGCCACCAGCAGATCCGGGGGCACTGAAGCTTTCTTT
CATSRSGGTEAFF
>TRBJ2-1|TRBV14|TRBD1|16|-
TGTGCCAGCAGCCAAAATTCGAGGGGGCCCTACAATGAGCAGTTCTTC
CASSQNSRGPYNEQFF
>TRBJ1-5|TRBV7-2|-|13|-
TGTGCCAGCAGCTACAGGGACAATCAGCCCCAGCATTTT
CASSYRDNQPQHF
>TRBJ2-5|TRBV5-1|TRBD2|14|-
TGCGCCAGCCGACTAGCGGGAGAACAAGAGACCCAGTACTTC
CASRLAGEQETQYF
>TRBJ2-4|TRBV28|-|14|few
TGTGCCAGCAGTTTAACCCTAGCCAAAAACATTCAGTACTTC
CASSLTLAKNIQYF
>TRBJ1-4|TRBV19|-|15|-
TGTGCCAGTAGTATGGGCGAAACTCTTAATGAAAAACTGTTTTTT
CASSMGETLNEKLFF
>TRBJ1-2|TRBV7-8|-|15|few
TGTGCCAGCAGCTTAGCATACTCTCCGTCCTATGGCTACACCTTC
CASSLAYSPSYGYTF
>TRBJ1-5|TRBV7-8|-|16|-
TGTGCCAGCAGCTTAGTCGTGTGGTCTAGCAATCAGCCCCAGCATTTT
CASSLVVWSSNQPQHF
>TRBJ2-3|TRBV28|-|17|-
TGTGCCAGCAGCTACGGTTGGGAGGGGGGGCAGAGAGATACGCAGTATTTT
CASSYGWEGGQRDTQYF
>TRBJ1-1|TRBV15|-|13|-
TGTGCCACCAGCAGAGTCGAGGGCGGATGGGCTTTCTTT
CATSRVEGGWAFF
>TRBJ1-4|TRBV19|TRBD1|14|-
TGTGCCTCCGAGGGGGCGACTTATAATGAAAAACTGTTTTTT
CASEGATYNEKLFF
>TRBJ1-1|TRBV6-5|-|16|-
TGTGCCAGCAGTTACTCAGGCGGCTTGCGAAACACTGAAGCTTTCTTT
CASSYSGGLRNTEAFF
>TRBJ2-1|TRBV4-1|TRBD1|17|-
TGCGCCAGCAGCCGCACTGACAGGGGATCGTCCTACAATGAGCAGTTCTTC
CASSRTDRGSSYNEQFF
>TRBJ2-3|TRBV5-1|-|14|-
TGCGCCAGCATTTCCGGACAGTCCACAGATACGCAGTATTTT
CASISGQSTDTQYF
>TRBJ1-2|TRBV28|-|15|-
TGTGCCAGCAGTTTGGAGGCCGGGATCAACTATGGCTACACCTTC
CASSLEAGINYGYTF
>TRBJ2-1|TRBV2|TRBD2|14|-
TGTGCCAGCAGTGACAGCGGGGGAGGCAATGAGCAGTTCTTC
CASSDSGGGNEQFF
>TRBJ1-4|TRBV2|-|12|-
TGTGCCAGCCTAGCAACTAATGAAAAACTGTTTTTT
CASLATNEKLFF
>TRBJ1-1|TRBV7-2|-|14|-
TGTGCCAGCAGTCTAGCGCCTGGGAGGACTGAAGCTTTCTTT
CASSLAPGRTEAFF
>TRBJ2-2|TRBV19|-|16|few
TGTGCCAGTAGTATCTCGGCAGGCAAGCGCACCGGGGAGCTGTTTTTT
CASSISAGKRTGELFF
>TRBJ1-2|TRBV28|-|13|-
TGTGCCAGCAGCGAAGGACAGAGCTATGGCTACACCTTC
CASSEGQSYGYTF
>TRBJ1-3|TRBV30|TRBD1|16|-
TGTGCCTGGAACACCGCAGGGGGTTCCCTCGGGGCGACCATATATTTT
CAWNTAGGSLGATIYF
>TRBJ2-3|TRBV18|-|13|-
TGTGCCAGCTCACCACCCGTAGCAGATACGCAGTATTTT
CASSPPVADTQYF
>TRBJ2-1|TRBV2|-|15|-
TGTGCCAGCAGTCCGACAGGCGCCCTCTACAATGAGCAGTTCTTC
CASSPTGALYNEQFF